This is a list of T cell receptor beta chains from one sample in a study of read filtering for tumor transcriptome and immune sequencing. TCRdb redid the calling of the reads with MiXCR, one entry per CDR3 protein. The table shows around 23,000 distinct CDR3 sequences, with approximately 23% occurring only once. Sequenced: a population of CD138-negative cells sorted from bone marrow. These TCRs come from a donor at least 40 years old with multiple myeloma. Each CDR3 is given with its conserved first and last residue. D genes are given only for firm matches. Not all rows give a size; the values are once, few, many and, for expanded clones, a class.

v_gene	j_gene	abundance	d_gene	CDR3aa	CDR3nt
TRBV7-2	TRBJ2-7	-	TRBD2	CASSPGLAGEEQYF	TGTGCCAGCAGCCCGGGACTAGCGGGGGAGGAGCAGTACTTC
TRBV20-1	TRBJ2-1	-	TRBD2	CSAADVGTSSNEQFF	TGCAGTGCCGCGGACGTCGGGACTAGCTCCAATGAGCAGTTCTTC
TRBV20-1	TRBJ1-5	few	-	CSAVGGQPQHF	TGCAGTGCTGTTGGCGGACAGCCCCAGCATTTT
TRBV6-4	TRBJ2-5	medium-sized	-	CASSAGEQETQYF	TGTGCCAGCAGTGCGGGGGAACAAGAGACCCAGTACTTC
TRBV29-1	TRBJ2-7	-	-	CSVGESSYEQYF	TGCAGCGTTGGGGAGAGCTCCTACGAGCAGTACTTC
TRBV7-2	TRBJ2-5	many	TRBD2	CASSLGLAGWYQETQYF	TGTGCCAGCAGCTTAGGGCTAGCGGGGTGGTACCAAGAGACCCAGTACTTC
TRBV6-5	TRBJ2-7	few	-	CASSRGRNEQYF	TGTGCCAGCAGCAGAGGACGGAACGAGCAGTACTTC
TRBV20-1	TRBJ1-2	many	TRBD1	CSGQASDYGYTF	TGCAGCGGACAGGCTTCAGACTATGGCTACACCTTC
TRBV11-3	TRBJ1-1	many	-	CASSLVYAGTFF	TGTGCCAGCAGCTTAGTTTACGCGGGGACTTTCTTT
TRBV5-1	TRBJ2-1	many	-	CASSLLSGEQFF	TGCGCCAGCAGCTTGCTCTCCGGTGAGCAGTTCTTC
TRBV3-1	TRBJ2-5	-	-	CASSGLLGGQETQYF	TGTGCCAGCAGTGGGCTCCTAGGGGGACAAGAGACCCAGTACTTC
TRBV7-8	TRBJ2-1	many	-	CASSLGTVYNEQFF	TGTGCCAGCAGCTTAGGGACAGTTTACAATGAGCAGTTCTTC
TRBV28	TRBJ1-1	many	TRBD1	CASSSSRQGGKINTEAFF	TGTGCCAGCAGTTCTTCCCGACAGGGGGGGAAGATAAACACTGAAGCTTTCTTT
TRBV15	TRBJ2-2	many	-	CATSRELLTGELFF	TGTGCCACCAGCAGAGAACTTCTTACCGGGGAGCTGTTTTTT
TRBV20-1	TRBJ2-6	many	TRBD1	CSALATPGQGIGANVLTF	TGCAGTGCTTTGGCTACCCCGGGACAGGGAATTGGGGCCAACGTCCTGACTTTC
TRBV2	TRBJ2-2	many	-	CASSELGPSVKLFF	TGTGCCAGCAGTGAACTGGGACCATCGGTGAAGCTGTTTTTT
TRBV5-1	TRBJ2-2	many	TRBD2	CASSFAGGQTGELFF	TGCGCCAGCAGCTTCGCGGGGGGTCAGACCGGGGAGCTGTTTTTT
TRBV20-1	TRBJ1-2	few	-	CSAPDPINHGYTF	TGCAGTGCACCCGACCCAATTAACCATGGCTACACCTTC
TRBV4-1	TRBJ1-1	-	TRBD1	CASSQERGRGRMNTEAFF	TGCGCCAGCAGCCAAGAAAGGGGCAGGGGGCGTATGAACACTGAAGCTTTCTTT
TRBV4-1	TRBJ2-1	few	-	CASSQDWTTNNEQFF	TGCGCCAGCAGCCAAGACTGGACTACGAACAATGAGCAGTTCTTC
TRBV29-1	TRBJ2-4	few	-	CSVVRTQGNIQYF	TGCAGCGTTGTCAGGACCCAAGGAAACATTCAGTACTTC
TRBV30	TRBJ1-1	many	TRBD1	CAWSVRRQGNTEAFF	TGTGCCTGGAGTGTACGGAGACAGGGGAACACTGAAGCTTTCTTT
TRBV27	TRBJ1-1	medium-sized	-	CASSPDLRPNTEAFF	TGTGCCAGCAGTCCCGATCTCCGGCCGAACACTGAAGCTTTCTTT
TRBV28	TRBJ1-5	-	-	CASSPDLMGYGNQPQHF	TGTGCCAGCAGTCCAGATCTGATGGGGTACGGCAATCAGCCCCAGCATTTT
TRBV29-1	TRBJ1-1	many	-	CSVLARMNTEAFF	TGCAGCGTCCTGGCGAGGATGAACACTGAAGCTTTCTTT
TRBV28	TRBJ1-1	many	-	CASRVFSRNTEAFF	TGTGCCAGCAGGGTTTTCTCTCGGAACACTGAAGCTTTCTTT
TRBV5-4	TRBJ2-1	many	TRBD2	CASSPGLAGSYNEQFF	TGTGCCAGCAGCCCGGGACTAGCGGGTTCCTACAATGAGCAGTTCTTC
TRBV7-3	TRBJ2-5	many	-	CASSRTVQETQYF	TGTGCCAGCAGCCGGACAGTTCAAGAGACCCAGTACTTC
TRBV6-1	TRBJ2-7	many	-	CASSPRGGEYYEQYF	TGTGCCAGCAGTCCCCGAGGGGGAGAATACTACGAGCAGTACTTC
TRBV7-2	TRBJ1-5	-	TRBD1	CASSRGQFNQPQHF	TGTGCCAGCAGCCGGGGACAGTTCAATCAGCCCCAGCATTTT
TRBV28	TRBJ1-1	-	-	CASSSLGAGGENTEAFF	TGTGCCAGCAGCTCCCTAGGGGCAGGCGGGGAGAACACTGAAGCTTTCTTT
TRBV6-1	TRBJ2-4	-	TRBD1	CACSVDRGQNIQYF	TGTGCCTGCAGCGTAGACAGGGGGCAAAACATTCAGTACTTC
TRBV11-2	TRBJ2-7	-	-	CASSSNFYEQYF	TGTGCCAGCAGCTCGAACTTCTACGAGCAGTACTTC
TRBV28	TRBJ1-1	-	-	CASSWDWNTEAFF	TGTGCCAGCAGTTGGGACTGGAACACTGAAGCTTTCTTT
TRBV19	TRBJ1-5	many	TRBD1	CASSRTGYSNQPQHF	TGTGCCAGTAGTCGGACAGGGTATAGCAATCAGCCCCAGCATTTT
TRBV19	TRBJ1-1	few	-	CASSIRERTEAFF	TGTGCCAGTAGTATAAGGGAACGTACTGAAGCTTTCTTT
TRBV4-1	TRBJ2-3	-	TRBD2	CASSRSSSGQTTDTQYF	TGCGCCAGCAGCCGTTCTTCTAGCGGGCAGACCACAGATACGCAGTATTTT